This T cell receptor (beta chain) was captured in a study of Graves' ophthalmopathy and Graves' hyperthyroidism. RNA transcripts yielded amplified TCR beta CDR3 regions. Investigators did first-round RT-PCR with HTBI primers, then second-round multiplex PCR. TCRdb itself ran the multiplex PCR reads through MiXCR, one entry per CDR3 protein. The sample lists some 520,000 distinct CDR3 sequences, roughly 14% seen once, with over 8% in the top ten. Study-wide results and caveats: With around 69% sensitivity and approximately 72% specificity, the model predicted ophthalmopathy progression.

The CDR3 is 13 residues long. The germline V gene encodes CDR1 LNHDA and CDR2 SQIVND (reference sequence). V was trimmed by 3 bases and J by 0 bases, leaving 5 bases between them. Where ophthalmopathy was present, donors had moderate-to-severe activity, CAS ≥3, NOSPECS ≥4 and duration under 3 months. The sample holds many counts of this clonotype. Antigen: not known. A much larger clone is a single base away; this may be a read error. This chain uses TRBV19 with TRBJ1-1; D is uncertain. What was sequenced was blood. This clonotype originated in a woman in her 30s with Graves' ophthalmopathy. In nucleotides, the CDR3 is TGTGCCAGTAGTATGGCAGTGAACACTGAAGCTTTCTTT. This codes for CASSMAVNTEAFF.